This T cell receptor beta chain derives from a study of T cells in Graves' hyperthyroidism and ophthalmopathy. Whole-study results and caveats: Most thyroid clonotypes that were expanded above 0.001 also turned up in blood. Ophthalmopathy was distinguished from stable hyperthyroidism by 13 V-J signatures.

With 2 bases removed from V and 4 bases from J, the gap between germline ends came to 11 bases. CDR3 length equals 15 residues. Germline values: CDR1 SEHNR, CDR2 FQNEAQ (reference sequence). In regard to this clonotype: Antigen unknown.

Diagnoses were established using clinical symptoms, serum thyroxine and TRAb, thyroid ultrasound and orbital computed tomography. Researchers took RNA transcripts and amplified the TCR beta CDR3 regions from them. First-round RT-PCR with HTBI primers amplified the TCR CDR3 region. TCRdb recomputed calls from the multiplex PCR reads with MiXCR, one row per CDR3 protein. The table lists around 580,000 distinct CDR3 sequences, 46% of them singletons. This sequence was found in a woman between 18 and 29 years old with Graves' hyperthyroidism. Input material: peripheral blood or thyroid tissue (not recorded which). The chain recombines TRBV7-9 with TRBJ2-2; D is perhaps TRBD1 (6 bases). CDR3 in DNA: TGTGCCAGCAGCTTAATGGGGGCCGGCACCGGGGAGCTGTTTTTT. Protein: CASSLMGAGTGELFF.